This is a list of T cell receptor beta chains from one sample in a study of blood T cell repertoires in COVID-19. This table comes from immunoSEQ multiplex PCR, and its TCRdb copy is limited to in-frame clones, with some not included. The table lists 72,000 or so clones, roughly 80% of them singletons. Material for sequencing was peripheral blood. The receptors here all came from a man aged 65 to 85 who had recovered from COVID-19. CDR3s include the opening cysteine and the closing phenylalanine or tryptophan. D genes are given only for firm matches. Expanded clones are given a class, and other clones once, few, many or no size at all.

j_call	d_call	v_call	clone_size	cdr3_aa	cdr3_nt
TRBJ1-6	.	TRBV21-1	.	CASRSQDRTNNSPLHF	TGTGCCAGCCGCTCCCAGGACAGAACAAATAATTCACCCCTCCACTTT
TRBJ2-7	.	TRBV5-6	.	CASSLAAQGAFYEQYF	TGTGCCAGCAGCTTGGCTGCACAGGGAGCCTTCTACGAGCAGTACTTC
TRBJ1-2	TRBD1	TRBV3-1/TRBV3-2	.	CASSQGPGQVNYGYTF	TGTGCCAGCAGCCAAGGTCCCGGACAGGTAAACTATGGCTACACCTTC
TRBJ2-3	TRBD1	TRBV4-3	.	CASSQGRQGADTQYF	TGCGCCAGCAGCCAAGGTCGACAGGGGGCAGATACGCAGTATTTT
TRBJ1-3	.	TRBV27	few	CASSREASGVGNTIYF	TGTGCCAGCAGCCGAGAGGCGTCAGGGGTTGGAAACACCATATATTTT
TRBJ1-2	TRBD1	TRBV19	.	CASSRGQRLYGYTF	TGTGCCAGTAGTAGGGGACAGCGCCTCTATGGCTACACCTTC
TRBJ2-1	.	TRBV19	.	CASSRLVGGYNEQFF	TGTGCCAGTAGTAGGCTAGTGGGGGGCTACAATGAGCAGTTCTTC
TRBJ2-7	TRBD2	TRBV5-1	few	CASSSGLARGYEQYF	TGCGCCAGCAGCTCGGGACTAGCGAGAGGATACGAGCAGTACTTC
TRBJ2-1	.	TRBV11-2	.	CASSLLGSFDEQFF	TGTGCCAGCAGCTTGCTCGGGAGTTTCGATGAGCAGTTCTTC
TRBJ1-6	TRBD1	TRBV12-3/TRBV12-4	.	CASSPTGEPLHF	TGTGCCAGCAGTCCTACAGGGGAGCCCCTCCACTTT
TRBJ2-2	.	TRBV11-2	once	CASSLERSGELFF	TGTGCCAGCAGCTTAGAGCGATCCGGGGAGCTGTTTTTT
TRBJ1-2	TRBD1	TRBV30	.	CAWKPDTDRVDYTF	TGTGCCTGGAAACCCGATACCGACAGGGTGGACTACACCTTC
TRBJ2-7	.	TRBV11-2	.	CASSPSGGAYEQYF	TGTGCCAGCAGCCCCAGCGGAGGTGCCTACGAGCAGTACTTC
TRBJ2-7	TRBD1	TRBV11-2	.	CASSLQGAAYEQYF	TGTGCCAGCAGCTTACAGGGGGCGGCCTACGAGCAGTACTTC
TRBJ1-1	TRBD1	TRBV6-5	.	CASRIDRGSTEAFF	TGTGCCAGCCGAATTGACAGGGGGAGCACTGAAGCTTTCTTT
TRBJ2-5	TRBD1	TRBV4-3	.	CASSQVRGTGGQETQYF	TGCGCCAGCAGCCAAGTACGAGGGACAGGGGGCCAGGAGACCCAGTACTTC
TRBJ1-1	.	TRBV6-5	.	CASSYSEVTEAFF	TGTGCCAGCAGTTACAGTGAGGTTACTGAAGCTTTCTTT
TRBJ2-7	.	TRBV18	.	CASSFFRDERYEQYF	TGTGCCAGCTCGTTCTTCAGGGATGAGAGATACGAGCAGTACTTC
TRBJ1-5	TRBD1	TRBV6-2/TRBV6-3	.	CASSSLGTGGALYGQPQHF	TGTGCCAGCAGTTCACTGGGGACAGGGGGCGCGTTATACGGTCAGCCCCAGCATTTT
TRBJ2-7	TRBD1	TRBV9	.	CASSVGRDRNYEQYF	TGTGCCAGCAGCGTAGGGCGGGACAGGAATTACGAGCAGTACTTC
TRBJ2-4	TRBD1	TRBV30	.	CAWGGQNKNIQYF	TGTGCCTGGGGGGGACAGAACAAAAACATTCAGTACTTC
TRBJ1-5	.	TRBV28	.	CASSYSLGQPQHF	TGTGCCAGCAGCTACTCGCTAGGTCAGCCCCAGCATTTT
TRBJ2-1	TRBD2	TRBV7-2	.	CASSLRLAGRNEQFF	TGTGCCAGCAGCTTACGACTAGCGGGAAGGAATGAGCAGTTCTTC
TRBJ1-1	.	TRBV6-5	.	CASRRHLQNTEAFF	TGTGCCAGCAGACGACACCTCCAGAACACTGAAGCTTTCTTT
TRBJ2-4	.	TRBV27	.	CASRERKTTDPLAKNIQYF	TGTGCCAGCAGGGAGAGGAAGACGACTGATCCGCTAGCCAAAAACATTCAGTACTTC
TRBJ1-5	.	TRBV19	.	CASSGPGRVSNQPQHF	TGTGCCAGTAGCGGACCAGGGCGAGTTAGCAATCAGCCCCAGCATTTT
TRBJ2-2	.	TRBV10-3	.	CAISGTANTGELFF	TGTGCCATCAGTGGGACAGCAAACACCGGGGAGCTGTTTTTT
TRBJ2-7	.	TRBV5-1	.	CASSRQDGTYEQYF	TGCGCCAGCAGCAGACAGGACGGGACCTACGAGCAGTACTTC
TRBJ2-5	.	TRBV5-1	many	CASSPDGSAKTQYF	TGCGCCAGCAGCCCAGACGGGTCCGCGAAGACCCAGTACTTC
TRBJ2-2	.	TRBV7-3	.	CASSERSTGELFF	TGTGCCAGCAGCGAACGGTCCACCGGGGAGCTGTTTTTT
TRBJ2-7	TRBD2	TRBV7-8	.	CASSTLLAGLSYEQYF	TGTGCCAGCAGCACCTTACTAGCGGGACTCTCCTACGAGCAGTACTTC
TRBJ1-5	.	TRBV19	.	CAIGRDNQPQHF	TGTGCCATCGGCAGGGACAATCAGCCCCAGCATTTT
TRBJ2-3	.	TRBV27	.	CASRFSGAEGLYF	TGTGCCAGCAGGTTCTCAGGGGCAGAAGGTCTGTATTTT
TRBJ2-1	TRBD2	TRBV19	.	CASSNSLAGGRSSYNEQFF	TGTGCCAGTAGTAATTCCCTAGCGGGGGGCCGGAGCTCCTACAATGAGCAGTTCTTC
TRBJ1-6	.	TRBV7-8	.	CASSLVSAFNSPLHF	TGTGCCAGCAGCTTAGTGTCAGCGTTTAATTCACCCCTCCACTTT
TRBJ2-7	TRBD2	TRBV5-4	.	CASSLGTSGSYEQYF	TGTGCCAGCAGCCTGGGGACTAGCGGGTCCTACGAGCAGTACTTC
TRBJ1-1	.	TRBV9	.	CASSSGASMMNTEAFF	TGTGCCAGCAGCTCAGGCGCCAGCATGATGAACACTGAAGCTTTCTTT
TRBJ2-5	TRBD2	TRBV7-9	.	CASNSGGRETQYF	TGTGCCAGCAACTCGGGGGGTAGAGAGACCCAGTACTTC
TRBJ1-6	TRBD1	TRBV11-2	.	CASSDWDRNNSPLHF	TGTGCCAGCAGCGATTGGGACAGAAACAATTCACCCCTCCACTTT
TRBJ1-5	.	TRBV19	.	CASSPLQGLSGDTVVNSNQPQHF	TGTGCCAGTAGCCCCCTTCAAGGTCTTAGTGGGGACACCGTGGTTAATAGCAATCAGCCCCAGCATTTT
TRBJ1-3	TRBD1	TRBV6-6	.	CASSSQGARGNTIYF	TGTGCCAGCAGTTCACAGGGGGCGCGGGGAAACACCATATATTTT